This TCR beta chain is drawn from a study of monozygotic twins with inflammatory bowel disease. In germline, CDR1 is MDHEN, CDR2 SYDVKM. The CDR3 totals 15 residues. UMIs that included a 6-nucleotide sample barcode were added by template switching, which took place during cDNA synthesis. TCRalpha and TCRbeta cDNA went through nested PCRs of 16 and 9 cycles, two in total. TCRdb re-called the 5' RACE reads and shows each CDR3 protein once, DNA omitted. The data include about 300,000 distinct CDR3 sequences; the top ten clones carry 5.5% to 6.5%. The J gene is TRBJ2-1, the V gene TRBV28; TCRdb's D gene call, TRBD1, goes unchecked for lack of DNA. Sequenced sample: blood. This TCR was recovered from a human donor with ulcerative colitis or Crohn's disease, or a healthy co-twin of an affected twin (not recorded which). The CDR3 spells CASRPGGSLYNEQFF.